This T cell receptor (beta chain) was identified during a study of cytomegalovirus exposure and HLA in healthy donors. This clone was seen more than once but under ten times. No antigen is known for it. General observations from the study: Roughly uniform sequencing depth across donors was assumed, possibly incorrectly. Later analysis found that TCR beta chains associated with HLA were more clonally expanded than other, equally common chains.

The V end was cut by 3 bases, the J end by 0 bases, with 5 bases between. CDR1 and CDR2 (germline): MNHEY, SMNVEV (reference sequence). This CDR3 is built from 13 residues. 60 Vbeta and 13 Jbeta primers were used in PCR. Profiling relied on immunoSEQ multiplex PCR, and the TCRdb table lists in-frame clones only, not all of them. The sample has tens of thousands of clones, 79% seen once. This clonotype was obtained from a man aged 30 to 45 in good health and CMV-seronegative. V is TRBV27 and J is TRBJ1-1; D gene ambiguous. The sequenced material came from PBMCs. This CDR3 is CASSFTVNTEAFF. For the CDR3, the DNA is TGTGCCAGCAGTTTTACAGTGAACACTGAAGCTTTCTTT.